This record concerns one TCR beta chain sequence. No cognate antigen has been identified for it. The sample belongs to a study of monozygotic twins with inflammatory bowel disease (dated by TCRdb to 2018 to 2020). At the level of the whole study: A total of approximately 28 monozygotic twin pairs were included in the full study, comprising nine German pairs (four IBD-concordant, five IBD-discordant) and 19 IBD-discordant Danish pairs. The search for disease-associated traits relied mainly on comparing IBD patients with their genetically identical healthy co-twins within discordant pairs. Each individual had, on average, about 151 000 unique TCRalpha sequences and 181 000 unique TCRbeta sequences available for analysis.

Based on the germline V gene, the CDR1 and CDR2 sequences are SGHDN and FVKESK. The CDR3 holds 16 amino acids from the cysteine to the phenylalanine. No coding sequence is recorded. Libraries came from 5' RACE. Preparation of each TCR library used about 3,200 ng of total RNA. cDNA was synthesized with SMARTScribe reverse transcriptase in eight separate reactions per sample. During cDNA synthesis, unique molecular identifiers containing a 6-nucleotide sample barcode were introduced by template switching. TCRalpha and TCRbeta cDNA was amplified by two nested PCRs of around 16 and 10 cycles, with bead purification after each PCR. Before amplification, the cDNA was treated with uracil DNA-glycosylase and purified using the QIAquick PCR purification kit. The second PCR added Illumina TruSeq-compatible adapters along with sample-specific barcodes. TapeStation and Qubit were used to check library quality and concentration, and 4 to 6 ng of each library was pooled. Sequencing of the pooled libraries was done on an Illumina HiSeq2500 single-index Rapid Run using custom sequencing primers and 2 x 100 bp reads. On the authors' methods: PCR and sequencing errors were corrected by UMI-based consensus assembly using MiGEC version 1.2.6. MiXCR version 2.1.1 was used for V(D)J alignment, clonotype assembly and CDR3 extraction. To normalise gene usage, clonotype sharing and MAIT/NKT TCR abundance, the top 1000, 10 000 and 20 000 clonotypes in each sample were analysed. Diversity was computed as the inverse Simpson index with the vegan R package after downsampling to 27 000 UMIs. Paired Mann-Whitney U tests were applied to discordant twin pairs, and Benjamini-Hochberg correction was used for multiple testing. The reads went through TCRdb reprocessing, and each CDR3 protein sequence gets one entry with no DNA. These V and J calls derive from TCRdb rather than the authors' analysis. This specimen's table enumerates around 400,000 distinct CDR3 sequences. The ten largest clones represent under 3% of the sample.

Findings and caveats that apply to the study as a whole: No difference in repertoire similarity was observed between concordant and discordant twins, possibly owing to limited statistical power. Distinction between different T cell subtypes could not be achieved in the analysis. The results gave no support for a single strong signal or clonotype linked to IBD. Compared with healthy twins, IBD patients shared fewer clonotypes with other individuals, and the difference was most pronounced in patients with signs of disease activity. Differing immunosuppressive treatments among patients may have added background noise and inter-individual variability to the repertoires. TCRbeta repertoire diversity, by inverse Simpson index, was decreased in IBD patients compared with their healthy co-twins.

From each donor, an approximately 2.5 ml peripheral blood sample was drawn into PAXgene tubes and stored at -80 degrees C. Total RNA was isolated from whole blood with the PAXgene blood miRNA kit on an automated QIAcube, without T cell sorting. Peripheral blood from monozygotic twin pairs who were concordant or discordant for inflammatory bowel disease underwent deep TCRalpha and TCRbeta repertoire profiling using unique molecular barcoding. Smoking habits were recorded for all twin pairs, and individuals were classified as current, former or never smokers. The source of this sequence is a human donor with ulcerative colitis or Crohn's disease, or a healthy co-twin of an affected twin (not recorded which). The sequencing sample was made of blood. The rearrangement combines TRBV14 with TRBJ1-1; without DNA, the TCRdb call of TRBD1 cannot be checked. The CDR3 is CASSQVQGRVNTEAFF.